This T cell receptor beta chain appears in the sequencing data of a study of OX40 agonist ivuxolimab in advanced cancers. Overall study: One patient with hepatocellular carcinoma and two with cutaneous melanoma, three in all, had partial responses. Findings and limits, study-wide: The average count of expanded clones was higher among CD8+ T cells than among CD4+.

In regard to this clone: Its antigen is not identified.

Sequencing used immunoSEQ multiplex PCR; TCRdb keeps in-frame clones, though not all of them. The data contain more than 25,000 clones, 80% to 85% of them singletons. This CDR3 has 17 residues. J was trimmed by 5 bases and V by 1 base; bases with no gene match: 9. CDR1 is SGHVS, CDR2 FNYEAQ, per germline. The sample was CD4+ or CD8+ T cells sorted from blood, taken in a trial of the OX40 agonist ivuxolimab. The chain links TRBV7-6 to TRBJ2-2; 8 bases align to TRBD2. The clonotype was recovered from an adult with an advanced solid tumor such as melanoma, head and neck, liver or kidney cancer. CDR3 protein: CASSLGGRGRRTGELFF. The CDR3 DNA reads TGTGCCAGCAGCTTAGGAGGGCGCGGGAGGAGGACCGGGGAGCTGTTTTTT.